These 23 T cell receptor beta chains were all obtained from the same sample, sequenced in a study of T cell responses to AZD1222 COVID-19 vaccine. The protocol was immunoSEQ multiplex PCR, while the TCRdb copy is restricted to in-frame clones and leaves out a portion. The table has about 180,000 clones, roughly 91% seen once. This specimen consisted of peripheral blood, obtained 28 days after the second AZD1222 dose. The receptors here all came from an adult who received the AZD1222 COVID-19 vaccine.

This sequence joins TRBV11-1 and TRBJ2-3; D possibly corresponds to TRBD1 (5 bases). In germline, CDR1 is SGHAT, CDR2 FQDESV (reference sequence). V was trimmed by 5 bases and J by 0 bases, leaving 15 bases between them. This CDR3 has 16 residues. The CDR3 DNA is TGTGCCAGCAGCCTCCGACAGCCGCCAAGCACAGATACGCAGTATTTT. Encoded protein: CASSLRQPPSTDTQYF.

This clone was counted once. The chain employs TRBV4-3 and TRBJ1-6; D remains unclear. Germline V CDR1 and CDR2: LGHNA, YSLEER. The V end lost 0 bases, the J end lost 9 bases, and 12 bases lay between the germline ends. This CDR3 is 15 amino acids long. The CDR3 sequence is CASSQETAAGSPLHF. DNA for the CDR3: TGCGCCAGCAGCCAAGAGACGGCGGCAGGTTCACCCCTCCACTTT.

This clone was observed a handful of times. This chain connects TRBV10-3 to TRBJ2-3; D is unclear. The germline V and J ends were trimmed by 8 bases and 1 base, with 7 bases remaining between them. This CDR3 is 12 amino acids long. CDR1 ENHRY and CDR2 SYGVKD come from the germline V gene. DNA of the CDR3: TGTGCCATCGGGAAGGGCACAGATACGCAGTATTTT. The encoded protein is CAIGKGTDTQYF.

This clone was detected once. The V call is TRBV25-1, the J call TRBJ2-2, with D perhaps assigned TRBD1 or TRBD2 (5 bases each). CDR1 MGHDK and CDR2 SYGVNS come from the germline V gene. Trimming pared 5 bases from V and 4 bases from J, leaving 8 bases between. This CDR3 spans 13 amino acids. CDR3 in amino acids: CASSRDGTGELFF. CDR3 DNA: TGTGCCAGCAGTAGGGACGGCACCGGGGAGCTGTTTTTT.

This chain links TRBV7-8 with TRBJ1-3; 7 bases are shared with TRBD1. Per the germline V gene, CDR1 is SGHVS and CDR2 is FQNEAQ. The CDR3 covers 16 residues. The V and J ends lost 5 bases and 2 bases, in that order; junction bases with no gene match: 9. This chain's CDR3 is CASSTKDRMTGNTIYF. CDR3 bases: TGTGCCAGCAGCACCAAGGACAGGATGACTGGAAACACCATATATTTT.

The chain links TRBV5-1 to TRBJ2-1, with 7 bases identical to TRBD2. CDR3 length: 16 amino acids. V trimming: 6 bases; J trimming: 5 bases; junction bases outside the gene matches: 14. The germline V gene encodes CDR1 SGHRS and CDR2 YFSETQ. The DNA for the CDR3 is TGCGCCAGCAATCCCGAAGGGGCTAGCGGAGACAATGAGCAGTTCTTC. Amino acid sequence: CASNPEGASGDNEQFF.

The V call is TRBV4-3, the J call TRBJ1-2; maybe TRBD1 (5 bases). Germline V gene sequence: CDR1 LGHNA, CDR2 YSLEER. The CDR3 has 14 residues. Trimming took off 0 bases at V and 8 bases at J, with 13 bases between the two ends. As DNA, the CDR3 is TGCGCCAGCAGCCAAGATGGGGGGATTAGGGGCTACACCTTC. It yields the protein CASSQDGGIRGYTF.

CDR3 DNA sequence: TGTGCCAGCAGCTCCATCCCGGGACAGGGGGCGTCCTACAATGAGCAGTTCTTC. Its translation: CASSSIPGQGASYNEQFF. The rearrangement links TRBV7-3 to TRBJ2-1; 12 nucleotides line up with TRBD1. Germline CDR1 SGHTA, CDR2 FQGTGA. The CDR3 covers 18 residues. Trimming removed 4 bases from V and 1 base from J; junction bases left unmatched: 8. Combining the CDR3 with reference TRBV7-3 and TRBJ2-1 gives the whole variable domain GAGVSQTPSNKVTEKGKYVELRCDPISGHTALYWYRQSLGQGPEFLIYFQGTGAADDSGLPNDRFFAVRPEGSVSTLKIQRTERGDSAVYLCASSSIPGQGASYNEQFFGPGTRLTVL.

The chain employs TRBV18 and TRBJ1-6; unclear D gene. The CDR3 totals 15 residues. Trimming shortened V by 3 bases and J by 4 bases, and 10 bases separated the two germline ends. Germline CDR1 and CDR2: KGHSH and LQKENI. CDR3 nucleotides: TGTGCCAGCTCACCCACAGCTACGTATAATTCACCCCTCCACTTT. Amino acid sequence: CASSPTATYNSPLHF.

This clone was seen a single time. The CDR3 spells CATSERRTQETQYF. The CDR3 DNA sequence: TGTGCCACCAGTGAGCGGCGGACTCAAGAGACCCAGTACTTC. This rearrangement joins TRBV24-1 to TRBJ2-5, with D tentatively TRBD2 (5 bases). The CDR3 has 14 residues. The V and J ends lost 4 bases and 2 bases respectively, with 10 bases between them. The germline V gene has CDR1 KGHDR and CDR2 SFDVKD.

CDR3 nucleotide sequence: TGCGCCAGCAGTGAGAACCTAGCGAGCTCCTACGAGCAGTACTTC. It encodes CASSENLASSYEQYF. The chain joins TRBV10-1 to TRBJ2-7, with D possibly TRBD2 on 6 matching bases. This CDR3 region has 15 residues. The V gene's germline CDR1 is WNHNN and CDR2 SYGVQD (reference sequence). V was pared by 2 bases and J by 0 bases, with 11 bases between.

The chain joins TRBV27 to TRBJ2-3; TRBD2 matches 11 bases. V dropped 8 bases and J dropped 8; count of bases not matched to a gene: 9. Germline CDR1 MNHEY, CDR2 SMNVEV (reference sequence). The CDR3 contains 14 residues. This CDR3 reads CASLLAGGKGTQYF. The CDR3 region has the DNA TGTGCCAGCCTTCTAGCGGGGGGAAAGGGTACGCAGTATTTT.

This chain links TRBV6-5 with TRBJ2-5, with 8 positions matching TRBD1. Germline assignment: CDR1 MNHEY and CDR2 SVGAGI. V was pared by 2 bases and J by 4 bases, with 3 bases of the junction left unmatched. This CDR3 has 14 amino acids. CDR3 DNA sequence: TGTGCCAGCAGTTACCGAGACAGGGGAGAGACCCAGTACTTC. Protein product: CASSYRDRGETQYF.

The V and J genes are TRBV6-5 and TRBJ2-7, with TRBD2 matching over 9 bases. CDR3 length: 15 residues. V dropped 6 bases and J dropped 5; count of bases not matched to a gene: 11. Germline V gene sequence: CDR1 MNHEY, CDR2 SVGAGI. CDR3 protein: CASSRLGSGSNEQYF. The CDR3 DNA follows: TGTGCCAGCAGCCGCCTGGGTAGCGGGAGCAACGAGCAGTACTTC.

CDR3 residues: CASSQRSGGAGGELFF. The DNA of the CDR3 is TGTGCCAGCAGCCAACGGTCTGGGGGGGCCGGCGGGGAGCTGTTTTTT. This chain uses TRBV3-1 (or the pseudogene TRBV3-2) with TRBJ2-2, with D perhaps matching TRBD2 (7 bases). Between the trimmed V and J ends, which lost 2 bases and 7 bases, there was a span of 17 bases. Germline CDR1 and CDR2: LGHDT and YNNKEL (reference sequence). The CDR3 sequence is 16 residues long.

CDR3 region: CASSLDHADEAFF. The CDR3 coding sequence is TGTGCCAGCAGCTTGGACCACGCAGATGAAGCTTTCTTT. The chain carries TRBV7-8 and TRBJ1-1, with D unresolved. This CDR3 is 13 amino acids long. The germline V gene encodes CDR1 SGHVS and CDR2 FQNEAQ. V was shortened by 3 bases and J by 7 bases, with 12 bases between the two germline ends.

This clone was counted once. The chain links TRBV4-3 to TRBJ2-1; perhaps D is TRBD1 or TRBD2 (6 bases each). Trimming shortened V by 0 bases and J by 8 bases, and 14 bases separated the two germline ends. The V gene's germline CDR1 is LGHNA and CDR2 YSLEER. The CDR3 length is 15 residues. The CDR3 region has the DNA TGCGCCAGCAGCCAAGAGGGGGGCAGGGGCCATGAGCAGTTCTTC. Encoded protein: CASSQEGGRGHEQFF.

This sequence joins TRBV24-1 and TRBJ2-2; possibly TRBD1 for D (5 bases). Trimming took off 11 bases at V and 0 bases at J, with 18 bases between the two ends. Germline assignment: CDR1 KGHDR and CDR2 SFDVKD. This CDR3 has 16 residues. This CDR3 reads CAKSYWGSSNTGELFF. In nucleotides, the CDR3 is TGTGCCAAATCGTATTGGGGCAGTTCGAACACCGGGGAGCTGTTTTTT.

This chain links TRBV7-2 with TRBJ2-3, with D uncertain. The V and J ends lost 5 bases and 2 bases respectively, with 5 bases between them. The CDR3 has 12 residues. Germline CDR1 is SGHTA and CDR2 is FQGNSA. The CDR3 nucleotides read TGTGCCAGCAGCACCGTCACAGATACGCAGTATTTT. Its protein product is CASSTVTDTQYF.

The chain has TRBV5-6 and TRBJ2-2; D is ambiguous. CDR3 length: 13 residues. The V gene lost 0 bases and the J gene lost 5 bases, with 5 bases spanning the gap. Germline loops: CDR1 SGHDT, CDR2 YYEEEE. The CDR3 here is CASSLEWTGELFF. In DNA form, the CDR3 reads TGTGCCAGCAGCTTGGAGTGGACCGGGGAGCTGTTTTTT.

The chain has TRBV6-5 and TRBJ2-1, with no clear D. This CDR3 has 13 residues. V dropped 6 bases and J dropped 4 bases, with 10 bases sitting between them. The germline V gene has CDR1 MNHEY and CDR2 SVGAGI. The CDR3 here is CASRDGRYNEQFF. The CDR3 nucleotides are TGTGCCAGCAGGGATGGACGATACAATGAGCAGTTCTTC.

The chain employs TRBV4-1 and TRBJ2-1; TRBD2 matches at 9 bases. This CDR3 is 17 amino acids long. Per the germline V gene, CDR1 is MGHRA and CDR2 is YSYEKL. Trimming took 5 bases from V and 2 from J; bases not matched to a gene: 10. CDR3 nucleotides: TGCGCCAGCAGCAACTCTTTTAGCGGGGGCACCTACAATGAGCAGTTCTTC. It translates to CASSNSFSGGTYNEQFF.

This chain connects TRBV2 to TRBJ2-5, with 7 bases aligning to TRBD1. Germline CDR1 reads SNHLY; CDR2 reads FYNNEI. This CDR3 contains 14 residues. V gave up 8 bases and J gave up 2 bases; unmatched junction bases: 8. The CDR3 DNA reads TGTGCCAGCGGACGGGACAGTAGGCAAGAGACCCAGTACTTC. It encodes CASGRDSRQETQYF.